Each of the 4 T cell receptor beta chains below was sequenced from the same sample in a study of cytomegalovirus exposure and HLA in healthy donors. In the PCR, 60 Vbeta and 13 Jbeta primers were used. Only in-frame clones appear in the TCRdb table, and some are missing; sequencing was by immunoSEQ multiplex PCR. The sample yields more than 100,000 clones, around 78% seen once. The specimen was PBMCs. The origin of the receptors is a young woman in good health and CMV-seropositive.

The chain combines TRBV18 with TRBJ2-5; 8 bases are shared with TRBD1. The V gene's germline CDR1 is KGHSH and CDR2 LQKENI. The CDR3 consists of 13 residues. Trimming removed 4 bases from V and 5 bases from J; junction bases left unmatched: 3. The CDR3 protein is CASSRGQGETQYF. CDR3 bases: TGTGCCAGCTCACGAGGACAGGGCGAGACCCAGTACTTC.

The chain uses TRBV5-4 and TRBJ2-5, with TRBD2 identical over 13 bases. CDR1 SGHNT and CDR2 YYREEE come from the germline V gene (reference sequence). The CDR3 runs 16 residues. Trimming at V came to 3 bases and at J to 1 base, leaving 3 bases not matched to a gene. The CDR3 DNA is TGTGCCAGCAGCTACGGACTAGCGGGGGCCCAAGAGACCCAGTACTTC. Protein sequence: CASSYGLAGAQETQYF. Combining the CDR3 with reference TRBV5-4 and TRBJ2-5 gives the whole variable domain ETGVTQSPTHLIKTRGQQVTLRCSSQSGHNTVSWYQQALGQGPQFIFQYYREEENGRGNFPPRFSGLQFPNYSSELNVNALELDDSALYLCASSYGLAGAQETQYFGPGTRLLVL.

The V call is TRBV6-4, the J call TRBJ1-2; D remains unclear. This CDR3 has 15 residues. Germline CDR1 reads MRHNA; CDR2 reads SNTAGT. Trimming removed 6 bases from V and 5 bases from J, with 19 bases in between. The CDR3 DNA sequence: TGTGCCAGCAGGGATCGGGCGGGGTCCCTTTATGGCTACACCTTC. The encoded protein is CASRDRAGSLYGYTF.

This clone occurred once. Other DNA sequences in this specimen translate into the identical CDR3. The V and J genes are TRBV13 and TRBJ2-3; maybe TRBD2 (7 bases). This CDR3 has 13 amino acids. In germline, CDR1 is PRHDT, CDR2 FYEKMQ (reference sequence). Trimming removed 3 bases from V and 6 bases from J, with 10 bases in between. Here the CDR3 DNA reads TGTGCCAGCAGCTTGAGGGGGGGGGATACGCAGTATTTT. Protein sequence: CASSLRGGDTQYF.